This T cell receptor (beta chain) stems from a study of blood T cells in healthy people across ages (dated by TCRdb to 2013 to 2016). In the study overall: In model experiments, template switching captured about one uniquely barcoded TCR beta cDNA molecule for every two T cells. The study measured age-related changes in TCR beta repertoire diversity using deep sequencing normalized with unique cDNA molecular identifiers. Donors were grouped into four age groups: young (average roughly 17 years), middle-aged (approximately 41), aged (roughly 67) and long-lived (around 80). Donors of different ages were randomly distributed across sequencing lanes to avoid experimental bias. Using the same blood draw, the study looked at two additional independent replicas of 1 million unique cDNA reads for two donors, one aged 18 to 30 and the other aged 80 or older. Beyond this particular receptor, the publication reports: As age increased, observed TCR beta diversity per million T cells dropped in a roughly linear way, and a significant reduction was already evident by age about 40. Compared with the aged group, the long-lived group had more naive CD4+ T cells, fewer expanded clones and increased TCR diversity, a pattern suggesting age selection. Total diversity estimates from one million sequenced T cells were considered lower bounds and underestimates. There was a strong correlation between observed TCR beta diversity and the percentage of naive T cells measured by flow cytometry. Conclusive comparison of naive and antigen-experienced compartments was prevented by the profiling of bulk unsorted PBMCs. Because donor CMV infection status was unknown, age-related changes in expanded clonotypes were potentially confounded.

To note about this clonotype: The antigen this receptor binds is unknown. Base qualities are not recorded, but no much larger clone differs from it by a single base.

Donors were around 37 systemically healthy Caucasian individuals from Russia aged roughly 6 to 90 years. Ten milliliters of peripheral blood were collected from each donor into EDTA-treated Vacutainer tubes. Ficoll-Paque density-gradient centrifugation was used to isolate PBMCs, with at least 6.5 million per sample. Total RNA was extracted from PBMCs with Trizol reagent, with at least 6 micrograms obtained per sample. For every donor, an aliquot of PBMCs went through flow cytometry to measure the percentages of naive CD45RAhigh/CD27high T cells. Via the germline V gene (reference sequence), CDR1 is DFQATT and CDR2 SNEGSKA. Measured from the cysteine to the phenylalanine, the CDR3 is 15 residues long. Only the CDR3 DNA is retained, 45 bases long and in frame from the first base. V lost 3 bases and J lost 1 base, and the count of bases not matched to a germline gene is 6. Receptors were amplified or captured by 5' RACE. The data were produced on an Illumina HiSeq 2500. A second 7 to 11 cycle PCR used a sample-barcoded 5' primer and a J-beta primer mix. A template-switch 5' adaptor carrying 12 random nucleotides introduced a unique molecular identifier onto each TCR beta cDNA molecule. Each sample yielded at least 2.5 million CDR3-containing paired-end reads. First-strand cDNA was synthesized from all RNA with the Mint cDNA synthesis kit, primed by a TRBC-specific oligonucleotide. Following uracil-DNA glycosylase treatment, all cDNA underwent a first 18-cycle PCR with the universal primers M1SS and BC2_uni_R. Turning to the authors' computational methods: For normalization, 1 million high-quality reads, each with a distinct molecular identifier, were randomly selected from each sample. Reads with shared molecular identifiers were discarded instead of being binned into consensus sequences. MiTCR, set to a Q25 quality threshold and the strictest error-elimination algorithm, was used for CDR3 identification, clonotype clustering and error correction. A nonparametric unseen species model using Euler transformation provided a lower-bound estimate of total TCR beta diversity. TCRdb trimmed public reads at Q25 via fastp, called clones via MiXCR and kept in-frame beta chains. Duplicate CDR3 protein sequences are folded into a single record with the most common DNA and genes. TCRdb's processing, not the authors' own work, is the source of the V and J calls. The sample table contains under 2,000,000 distinct CDR3 sequences; only one count was recorded for roughly 50% of them. Of the sample, over 2% falls within the top ten clones.

This TCR came from a woman in her forties in good health. The chain couples TRBV20-1 to TRBJ2-1; TRBD2 lines up with 7 middle nucleotides. Sequenced input: blood. The CDR3 protein sequence reads: CSARPTSHSYNEQFF. The nucleotides read TGCAGTGCTAGGCCGACTAGCCATTCCTACAATGAGCAGTTCTTC.